Listed here are 30 T cell receptor beta chains from one sample, sequenced in a study of shared clonotypes between healthy human individuals. Terminally differentiated effector memory CD45RA+ cells were excluded by CCR7 positive selection of CD45RO-negative cells. Libraries were prepared by immunoSEQ multiplex PCR; TCRdb keeps only in-frame clonotypes and omits some of them. The table records over 800,000 clones, around 93% of them present only once. Material for sequencing was naive CD8+ T cells sorted from blood. The receptors stem from a man in his thirties or forties in good health.

V gene TRBV11-2 combines with J gene TRBJ2-7; 7 positions agree with TRBD1. CDR3 size: 13 residues. V shed 8 bases, J shed 4 bases, and the junction held 8 bases outside the gene matches. Germline V gene sequence: CDR1 SGHAT, CDR2 FQNNGV. The CDR3 DNA reads as TGTGCCAGCGGATGGACAGGTCGGTACGAGCAGTACTTC. This codes for CASGWTGRYEQYF.

This chain joins TRBV7-2 and TRBJ2-1, with unresolved D. This CDR3 comprises 15 residues. Trimming took off 3 bases at V and 3 bases at J, with 12 bases between the two ends. Germline V CDR1 and CDR2: SGHTA, FQGNSA. The CDR3 protein is CASSFTASDYNEQFF. CDR3 coding DNA: TGTGCCAGCAGCTTTACAGCATCGGACTACAATGAGCAGTTCTTC.

Turning to this clone: This same CDR3 is encoded by further DNA sequences in the sample. V is TRBV29-1 and J is TRBJ2-2; D remains ambiguous. The length of the CDR3 is 12 residues. Germline loops: CDR1 SQVTM, CDR2 ANQGSEA. The V end was cut by 4 bases, the J end by 0 bases, with 3 bases between. The CDR3 sequence is CSVVPNTGELFF. In DNA form, the CDR3 reads TGCAGCGTTGTACCGAACACCGGGGAGCTGTTTTTT.

The chain joins TRBV7-8 to TRBJ2-7; 12 bases are shared with TRBD2. Germline assignment: CDR1 SGHVS and CDR2 FQNEAQ. The CDR3 length is 15 residues. V lost 5 bases and J lost 4; bases outside the gene matches: 6. The CDR3 coding sequence is TGTGCCAGCAGCCCAACGGGACTAGCGGGTTACGAGCAGTACTTC. It encodes CASSPTGLAGYEQYF.

The gene calls are TRBV4-1 and TRBJ1-2; D might be TRBD1 (5 bases). The CDR3 contains 15 residues. Between the trimmed V and J ends, which lost 0 bases and 3 bases, there was a span of 11 bases. Germline CDR1 MGHRA, CDR2 YSYEKL. CDR3 nucleotides: TGCGCCAGCAGCCAAGAAATTGTGGGGGACTATGGCTACACCTTC. Its protein product is CASSQEIVGDYGYTF.

The chain couples TRBV7-9 to TRBJ1-2, with TRBD1 matching 8 bases. The germline V gene encodes CDR1 SEHNR and CDR2 FQNEAQ (reference sequence). CDR3 length: 14 amino acids. Unmatched junction bases numbered 8, after V lost 5 bases and J lost 6 bases. This chain's CDR3 is CASSPDRDIHGYTF. CDR3 DNA: TGTGCCAGCAGCCCGGACAGGGATATCCATGGCTACACCTTC.

J is TRBJ2-1 and V is TRBV27, with 8 bases lining up with TRBD2. The CDR3 consists of 19 residues. Germline-derived CDR1 and CDR2 are MNHEY and SMNVEV (reference sequence). Unmatched junction bases numbered 19, after V lost 3 bases and J lost 6 bases. CDR3 DNA: TGTGCCAGCAGTTTGACCCCCCATAGCGGGAACCGACCTCTCAATGAGCAGTTCTTC. Its translation: CASSLTPHSGNRPLNEQFF.

The chain links TRBV14 to TRBJ2-5, with a tentative D call TRBD2 (6 bases). With 0 bases removed from V and 5 bases from J, the gap between germline ends came to 7 bases. The CDR3 totals 13 residues. CDR1 is SGHDN and CDR2 is FVKESK in the germline V gene. The CDR3 DNA reads TGTGCCAGCAGCCAAGAAGGGAGGGAGACCCAGTACTTC. Its protein product is CASSQEGRETQYF.

A single count supports this clone. The chain has TRBV27 and TRBJ2-7, with D possibly called TRBD1 or TRBD2 (6 bases each). There are 14 residues in the CDR3. Germline V gives CDR1 MNHEY, CDR2 SMNVEV (reference sequence). V was trimmed by 4 bases and J by 4 bases, leaving 14 bases between them. The CDR3 nucleotides read TGTGCCAGCAGTTACCGGGGGCCGCTATACGAGCAGTACTTC. Its protein is CASSYRGPLYEQYF.

J is TRBJ2-7 and V is TRBV20-1; D unresolved. V was shortened by 3 bases and J by 6 bases, with 6 bases between the two germline ends. Per the germline V gene, CDR1 is DFQATT and CDR2 is SNEGSKA (reference sequence). This CDR3 comprises 10 residues. CDR3 sequence (DNA): TGCAGTGCTAGTGAGGTCGAGCAGTACTTC. As protein: CSASEVEQYF.

Remarks on this clone: One junction end disagrees with the germline gene, perhaps due to a read error. This chain uses TRBV7-7 with TRBJ2-1; 7 positions match TRBD2. Germline CDR1 is SSHAT and CDR2 is FNYEAQ (reference sequence). The CDR3 has 14 amino acids. DNA of the CDR3: TGTGCTAGCAGCTTAAGGACTAGAGGGGATGAGCAGTTCTTC. Translated: CASSLRTRGDEQFF. Full variable domain (outside the CDR3, taken from reference TRBV7-7 and TRBJ2-1): GAGVSQSPRYKVTKRGQDVTLRCDPISSHATLYWYQQALGQGPEFLTYFNYEAQPDKSGLPSDRFSAERPEGSISTLTIQRTEQRDSAMYRCASSLRTRGDEQFFGPGTRLTVL.

V is TRBV6-5 and J is TRBJ1-4; a possible D gene is TRBD1 (5 bases). This CDR3 comprises 14 residues. V gave up 0 bases and J gave up 7 bases, with 9 bases separating them. Germline assignment: CDR1 MNHEY and CDR2 SVGAGI. The CDR3 is CASSYSSGGEKLFF. The CDR3 nucleotides read TGTGCCAGCAGTTACTCGTCCGGGGGTGAAAAACTGTTTTTT.

Points on this clone: Other DNA variants within this sample encode the same CDR3. V gene TRBV28 combines with J gene TRBJ2-5; tentative D call: TRBD2 (6 bases). Germline-derived CDR1 and CDR2 are MDHEN and SYDVKM. Trimming took off 1 base at V and 3 bases at J, with 9 bases between the two ends. This CDR3 comprises 14 residues. The CDR3 protein is CASSLLGGEETQYF. DNA for the CDR3: TGTGCCAGCAGTTTATTGGGGGGAGAAGAGACCCAGTACTTC.

This clone was detected only a few times. Other DNA variants within this sample encode the same CDR3. The V and J genes are TRBV5-4 and TRBJ2-7, with TRBD1 matching 7 bases. J was trimmed by 0 bases and V by 0 bases; bases with no gene match: 0. Germline CDR1 reads SGHNT; CDR2 reads YYREEE (reference sequence). The CDR3 is made up of 14 amino acids. CDR3 nucleotide sequence: TGTGCCAGCAGCTTGGGGGACAGCTCCTACGAGCAGTACTTC. Translated, it gives CASSLGDSSYEQYF.

The rearrangement links TRBV7-9 to TRBJ1-1, with TRBD1 matching over 7 bases. This CDR3 region has 14 residues. The germline gives CDR1 SEHNR, CDR2 FQNEAQ (reference sequence). The J segment lost 8 bases and the V segment lost 2 bases, leaving 8 bases of the junction unmatched. The CDR3 coding sequence is TGTGCCAGCAGCTTAAGCCGACAGGGTGCCGAAGCTTTCTTT. Its protein product is CASSLSRQGAEAFF.

This clone was observed at least ten times. The rearrangement links TRBV4-3 to TRBJ2-1; 12 bases are shared with TRBD1. V gave up 1 base and J gave up 13 bases; unmatched junction bases: 8. The CDR3 runs 15 residues. Per the germline V gene, CDR1 is LGHNA and CDR2 is YSLEER. CDR3: CASSQGGYGTGGQFF. CDR3 in DNA: TGCGCCAGCAGCCAAGGGGGATACGGGACAGGGGGCCAGTTCTTC.

The chain links TRBV10-3 to TRBJ2-2, with D tentatively TRBD2 (6 bases). Trimming left V 9 bases short and J 5 bases short, with 25 bases between. This CDR3 is built from 17 residues. CDR1 ENHRY and CDR2 SYGVKD come from the germline V gene. Here the CDR3 DNA reads TGTGCCATAAAAAGGGGTTTGGAGGGGCCCGGGACCGGGGAGCTGTTTTTT. Residues: CAIKRGLEGPGTGELFF.

This clone was detected a few times. The chain joins TRBV6-1 to TRBJ1-5; TRBD1 is a possible D gene (5 bases). Germline V lookup: CDR1 MNHNS, CDR2 SASEGT. The CDR3 runs 15 residues. The ends were cut back, 2 bases at V and 4 bases at J, with 12 bases in the middle. CDR3 bases: TGTGCCAGCAGTGAATACGGGACCGATAATCAGCCCCAGCATTTT. The encoded protein is CASSEYGTDNQPQHF.

V gene TRBV6-5 combines with J gene TRBJ2-5; possible D gene TRBD1, 5 bases. Trimming shortened V by 2 bases and J by 5 bases, and 12 bases separated the two germline ends. The CDR3 runs to 14 residues. Germline loops: CDR1 MNHEY, CDR2 SVGAGI. CDR3 nucleotide sequence: TGTGCCAGCAGTTACACTCGGACAAAGGAGACCCAGTACTTC. This codes for CASSYTRTKETQYF.

The V gene is TRBV7-9, the J gene TRBJ2-7, with a tentative D call TRBD2 (6 bases). The germline V and J ends were trimmed by 7 bases and 5 bases, with 18 bases remaining between them. CDR1 and CDR2 (germline): SEHNR, FQNEAQ (reference sequence). This CDR3 region has 14 residues. The CDR3 bases are TGTGCCAGCACCTCCGAAGGGACTCCCCACGAGCAGTACTTC. This sequence encodes CASTSEGTPHEQYF.

The chain links TRBV2 to TRBJ2-1; D unresolved. This CDR3 has 15 residues. The germline gives CDR1 SNHLY, CDR2 FYNNEI. With 8 bases removed from V and 4 bases from J, the gap between germline ends came to 18 bases. CDR3 amino acids: CASVGPLTLYNEQFF. The CDR3 bases are TGTGCCAGCGTAGGGCCACTTACCCTATACAATGAGCAGTTCTTC.

V and J are TRBV5-6 and TRBJ2-7; D could derive from TRBD1 or TRBD2 (5 bases each). The CDR3 has 11 residues. V was trimmed by 4 bases and J by 5 bases, leaving 7 bases between them. CDR1 and CDR2 from the germline V gene are SGHDT and YYEEEE. The CDR3 nucleotides are TGTGCCAGCAGCGGGACCCACGAGCAGTACTTC. Protein: CASSGTHEQYF.

The V call is TRBV5-1, the J call TRBJ2-7, with 8 bases identical to TRBD2. Germline assignment: CDR1 SGHRS and CDR2 YFSETQ. Trimming removed 3 bases from V and 4 bases from J; junction bases left unmatched: 12. The CDR3 runs 16 residues. The chain's CDR3 is CASSSAGGEVGYEQYF. The CDR3, as DNA: TGCGCCAGCAGCTCGGCGGGGGGAGAGGTGGGTTACGAGCAGTACTTC. The whole variable domain, filled in from reference TRBV5-1 and TRBJ2-7, reads KAGVTQTPRYLIKTRGQQVTLSCSPISGHRSVSWYQQTPGQGLQFLFEYFSETQRNKGNFPGRFSGRQFSNSRSEMNVSTLELGDSALYLCASSSAGGEVGYEQYFGPGTRLTVT.

The chain couples TRBV28 to TRBJ1-4; no definite D call. The CDR3 loop spans 14 amino acids. The V gene's germline CDR1 is MDHEN and CDR2 SYDVKM. The V end lost 3 bases, the J end lost 5 bases, and 10 bases lay between the germline ends. In DNA, the CDR3 is TGTGCCAGCAGTTTCCGGGCAGGAAATGAAAAACTGTTTTTT. Residues: CASSFRAGNEKLFF.

The J gene is TRBJ1-2, the V gene TRBV30, with 10 bases lining up with TRBD1. V shed 0 bases and J 4 bases; nucleotides not matched to a gene: 20. This CDR3 spans 20 amino acids. CDR1 and CDR2 from the germline V gene are GTSNPN and SVGIG (reference sequence). Written as DNA, the CDR3 is TGTGCCTGGAGTGTACAGAGGGCGATTGGACAGGGGGAGCATGGCTATGGCTACACCTTC. Its translation is CAWSVQRAIGQGEHGYGYTF.

V is TRBV10-2 and J is TRBJ2-3; no clear D gene. The CDR3 consists of 11 residues. Germline V gene data show CDR1 as WSHSY and CDR2 as SAAADI. Trimming shortened V by 7 bases and J by 3 bases, and 5 bases separated the two germline ends. The CDR3 DNA reads as TGCGCCAGCACTATTACAGATACGCAGTATTTT. Residues: CASTITDTQYF.

The V gene is TRBV7-9, the J gene TRBJ2-3; D is perhaps TRBD2 (6 bases). CDR3 length: 16 residues. Germline-derived CDR1 and CDR2 are SEHNR and FQNEAQ (reference sequence). Trimming took 6 bases from V and 0 from J, leaving 16 bases between them. The CDR3 DNA reads TGTGCCAGCAGTTTTCCGCGGGAATCTAGCACAGATACGCAGTATTTT. This translates into CASSFPRESSTDTQYF. The whole variable domain, remainder taken from reference TRBV7-9 and TRBJ2-3, is DTGVSQNPRHKITKRGQNVTFRCDPISEHNRLYWYRQTLGQGPEFLTYFQNEAQLEKSRLLSDRFSAERPKGSFSTLEIQRTEQGDSAMYLCASSFPRESSTDTQYFGPGTRLTVL.

The chain carries TRBV21-1 and TRBJ2-7; the D segment call TRBD1 is taken from the table without a DNA check. TRBV21-1 is a pseudogene locus. The CDR3 totals 13 residues. CDR3 protein: CASKQGTLYEQYF. In DNA, the CDR3 is TGTGCCAGCAAACAGGGTACCCTCTACGAGCAGTACTTC.

This chain links TRBV29-1 with TRBJ2-5; perhaps TRBD2 as D (6 bases). The CDR3 is 16 amino acids. Germline V gives CDR1 SQVTM, CDR2 ANQGSEA. Trimming stripped 7 bases from V and 4 bases from J, with 25 bases between. In DNA form, the CDR3 reads TGCAGCGGCGGGGCAGCGTCAACCGCTCCAAGAGAGACCCAGTACTTC. Translated: CSGGAASTAPRETQYF.

V usage is TRBV27 and J usage is TRBJ2-2; D call uncertain. Germline V gene sequence: CDR1 MNHEY, CDR2 SMNVEV (reference sequence). V was cut by 2 bases and J by 3 bases, with 4 bases left in between. This CDR3 contains 13 residues. CDR3: CASSLPYTGELFF. The CDR3 DNA is TGTGCCAGCAGTTTACCGTACACCGGGGAGCTGTTTTTT.